This entry lists 8 T cell receptor beta chains sequenced from one sample in a study of blood T cell repertoires in COVID-19. Here immunoSEQ multiplex PCR was the method, and the copy in TCRdb shows in-frame clones only, minus some. Among 300,000 to 400,000 clones, more than 75% were seen once, and the ten largest hold around 3.3%. The source material was peripheral blood. The receptors were sampled from a woman in her late teens or twenties who had recovered from COVID-19.

The chain has TRBV7-9 and TRBJ1-1; 7 bases are a match to TRBD1. Germline V gene lookup returns CDR1 SEHNR and CDR2 FQNEAQ (reference sequence). The CDR3 runs to 17 residues. The trim removed 5 bases at V and 1 base at J, leaving 13 bases unmatched. The CDR3 DNA follows: TGTGCCAGCAGCCCTAACGAGGGGGCCAGGAGGAACACTGAAGCTTTCTTT. Its translation is CASSPNEGARRNTEAFF.

The chain is built from TRBV11-2 and TRBJ2-3; the D gene is possibly TRBD2 (5 bases). The V and J ends lost 2 bases and 1 base respectively, with 10 bases between them. The CDR3 covers 15 residues. The V gene's germline CDR1 is SGHAT and CDR2 FQNNGV. CDR3: CASSLLGSGTDTQYF. Here the CDR3 DNA reads TGTGCCAGCAGCTTACTGGGGAGTGGCACAGATACGCAGTATTTT. Full variable domain (outside the CDR3, taken from reference TRBV11-2 and TRBJ2-3): EAGVAQSPRYKIIEKRQSVAFWCNPISGHATLYWYQQILGQGPKLLIQFQNNGVVDDSQLPKDRFSAERLKGVDSTLKIQPAKLEDSAVYLCASSLLGSGTDTQYFGPGTRLTVL.

The gene calls are TRBV19 and TRBJ2-3; D is possibly TRBD1 (6 bases). Trimming stripped 4 bases from V and 4 bases from J, with 15 bases between. Germline V gives CDR1 LNHDA, CDR2 SQIVND (reference sequence). CDR3 length equals 15 residues. For the CDR3, the DNA is TGTGCCAGTAGTACCCCGACAGGAAACGCAGATACGCAGTATTTT. It specifies CASSTPTGNADTQYF.

V gene TRBV5-5 combines with J gene TRBJ2-5; TRBD1 is a possible D gene (5 bases). The V end was cut by 3 bases, the J end by 4 bases, with 13 bases between. Germline V gene lookup returns CDR1 SGHKS and CDR2 YYEKEE (reference sequence). This CDR3 has 14 amino acids. The CDR3 sequence: CASSWEIGAETQYF. CDR3 coding DNA: TGTGCCAGCAGCTGGGAAATTGGGGCAGAGACCCAGTACTTC.

V gene TRBV29-1 combines with J gene TRBJ1-1, with a weak D call TRBD1 (5 bases). The CDR3 runs to 17 residues. Germline assignment: CDR1 SQVTM and CDR2 ANQGSEA. Between the trimmed V and J ends, which lost 1 base and 0 bases, there was a span of 18 bases. CDR3 coding DNA: TGCAGCGTTGAAGTGGGTGGGGCCAACATGTTGAACACTGAAGCTTTCTTT. This translates into CSVEVGGANMLNTEAFF.

The chain employs TRBV11-3 and TRBJ2-1; 8 bases are a match to TRBD2. The CDR3 has 15 amino acids. With 5 bases clipped from V and 8 bases from J, the junction kept 11 bases outside the gene matches. Germline loops: CDR1 SGHNT, CDR2 YENEEA. The DNA of the CDR3 is TGTGCCAGCAGCCGAGGGAGCGGGGGCCTAGATGAGCAGTTCTTC. This encodes CASSRGSGGLDEQFF.

This chain connects TRBV12-3 or TRBV12-4 to TRBJ2-2, with D hard to call. The CDR3 length is 13 residues. Trimming stripped 2 bases from V and 5 bases from J, with 6 bases between. CDR3 nucleotide sequence: TGTGCCAGCAGTTTAACGAGGACCGGGGAGCTGTTTTTT. As protein: CASSLTRTGELFF.

The chain is built from TRBV30 and TRBJ1-6, with D perhaps matching TRBD1 (5 bases). The CDR3 runs 16 residues. The V end was cut by 1 base, the J end by 5 bases, with 15 bases between. Germline CDR1 is GTSNPN and CDR2 is SVGIG (reference sequence). The CDR3 loop reads CAWSGHGTLNNSPLHF. The CDR3 DNA sequence: TGTGCCTGGAGTGGTCATGGGACTCTCAATAATTCACCCCTCCACTTT.